The sample holds many counts of the clone carrying this T cell receptor (beta chain). Individual cDNA molecules were tagged with unique molecular identifiers. TCRdb ran MiXCR on the 5' RACE reads and lists one entry per CDR3 protein. The sample carries 30,000 to 40,000 distinct CDR3 sequences, around 4.1% recorded once. The data were obtained in a study of early T cells in non-severe SARS-CoV-2 infection. This CDR3 is 15 amino acids long. V trimming: 5 bases; J trimming: 4 bases; junction bases outside the gene matches: 8. The germline CDR1 and CDR2 sequences are SEHNR and FQNEAQ (reference sequence).

The chain is built from TRBV7-9 and TRBJ1-1, with 9 bases identical to TRBD1. Sequencing was done on a sample of whole blood. This sequence was found in an adult who was a healthcare worker with PCR-confirmed SARS-CoV-2 infection or an uninfected control (not recorded which). CDR3 amino acids: CASSPRQGEGTEAFF. The CDR3 DNA sequence: TGTGCCAGCAGCCCCCGACAGGGGGAGGGCACTGAAGCTTTCTTT.